The entry below gives a single T cell receptor (beta chain) sequence along with its context. Its cognate antigen is unknown. The record originates from a study of cytomegalovirus exposure and HLA in healthy donors. Study observations and caveats: Most TCR sequences were uncommon, yet certain public TCRs appeared in many donors.

PCR was performed using 60 Vbeta and 13 Jbeta primers. Assay: immunoSEQ multiplex PCR; the TCRdb copy retains only in-frame clones and omits some. The sample yields 250,000 to 350,000 clones, roughly 85% seen once. Germline CDR1 reads MNHNY; CDR2 reads SVGAGI (reference sequence). Losses at the gene ends were 4 bases for V and 9 bases for J; bases not matched to a gene: 9. The CDR3 consists of 15 residues. The chain employs TRBV6-6 and TRBJ1-6; 7 bases map to TRBD1. This clonotype was sampled from a man aged 40-49 years in good health and CMV-seropositive. Sequencing used PBMCs. The CDR3 loop reads CASSFWTGEGSPLHF. DNA of the CDR3: TGTGCCAGCAGTTTCTGGACAGGTGAGGGTTCACCCCTCCACTTT.